Reported below is one T cell receptor beta chain. The table came from immunoSEQ multiplex PCR; TCRdb's copy has only in-frame clones and leaves some out. The repertoire consists of about 300,000 clones, with around 90% occurring once and the leading ten covering 4.5% to 6.5%. The data belong to a study of blood T cell repertoires in COVID-19. This clonotype was obtained from a man aged 55 to 70 who had recovered from COVID-19. The sequenced sample was PBMCs or T cells enriched from blood (not recorded which).

CDR3 bases: TGTGCCAGCAGCCAAGCCCGCACTAGCGGGGGCACAGATACGCAGTATTTT. This codes for CASSQARTSGGTDTQYF. This sequence joins TRBV3-1 (or the pseudogene TRBV3-2) and TRBJ2-3; TRBD2 matches at 10 bases. J gave up 1 base and V 1 base, and 5 bases lay outside the gene matches. Germline V CDR1 and CDR2: LGHDT, YNNKEL (reference sequence). This CDR3 has 17 residues.